This TCR beta chain was recorded in a study of blood T cell repertoires in COVID-19. V shed 5 bases and J shed 4 bases, with 12 bases lying between them. This CDR3 is 14 amino acids long. The germline gives CDR1 SEHNR, CDR2 FQNEAQ (reference sequence). The protocol was immunoSEQ multiplex PCR, while the TCRdb copy is restricted to in-frame clones and leaves out a portion. The repertoire holds 99,000 or so clones, with 82% as singletons. Sequences were obtained from peripheral blood. This sequence joins TRBV7-9 and TRBJ1-5, with a weak D call TRBD1 (5 bases). The sequence derives from a man aged 60 to 69 with acute or convalescent COVID-19. CDR3 amino acids: CASSAQDGNQPQHF. CDR3 bases: TGTGCCAGCAGCGCACAGGATGGGAATCAGCCCCAGCATTTT.